This T cell receptor beta chain came from a study of blood T cells in healthy people across ages. This clonotype was counted only a few times. What it recognizes is unknown. The conserved final phenylalanine or tryptophan is absent from the CDR3, which likely points to a read error. Next came a second PCR, run for about 6 to 12 cycles, which used a sample-barcoded 5' primer along with a J-beta primer mix. TCRdb re-derived calls from the 5' RACE reads in MiXCR, one entry per CDR3 protein. The sample carries around 520,000 distinct CDR3 sequences, about 27% recorded once. Overall study results and limits: PBMCs left unsorted prevented a conclusive naive versus antigen-experienced comparison. Researchers deemed the diversity estimates from one million T cells underestimates.

CDR1 and CDR2 from the germline V gene are SEHNR and FQNEAQ (reference sequence). CDR3 length: 11 amino acids. Trimming pared 8 bases from V and 7 bases from J, leaving 11 bases between. The sample was also linked to a second study, of T cells of mothers and their children.

This TCR derives from a boy aged 2 to 10 in good health. The chain has TRBV7-9 and TRBJ2-5, with a possible D match to TRBD2 (6 bases). Sequencing was carried out using blood. The CDR3 nucleotides read TGTGCCAGCCAATTGGAGGGGACCCAGTACGTC. It is translated as CASQLEGTQYV.